These T cell receptor beta chains were read from a single sample in a study of early T cells in non-severe SARS-CoV-2 infection. TCRdb recomputed calls from the 5' RACE reads with MiXCR, one row per CDR3 protein. Of about 52,000 distinct CDR3 sequences in the sample, roughly 11% were seen once. The sequenced sample was whole blood. These receptor sequences come from an adult who was a healthcare worker with PCR-confirmed SARS-CoV-2 infection or an uninfected control (not recorded which). The conserved cysteine and the conserved F or W are not part of the CDR3 here.

>TRBV5-4
ASSIAGSSTDTQY
>TRBV5-4
ASSGDRGELF
>TRBV12-3/TRBV12-4
ASSYQGSLYEQY
>TRBV7-3
ASSIGPLFEQY
>TRBV5-1
ASSLDRSLSDTQY
>TRBV10-2
ASSDEGETYNEQF
>TRBV7-2
ASRLEPGTEAF
>TRBV4-1
ASSLANTGELF
>TRBV5-1
ASSLDAFISYEQY
>TRBV25-1
ASSPAGVQPQH
>TRBV20-1
SAPPAGVDTEAF
>TRBV15
ATSPGGGLSTDTQY
>TRBV20-1
SARDLSTDTQY
>TRBV6-2/TRBV6-3
ASSYRVGRGIQPQH
>TRBV20-1
SARRRGLAGPRTDTQY
>TRBV3-1
ASSQTQGSGELF
>TRBV6-5
ASRAGRVSNEQF
>TRBV7-9
ASSLRREAYEQY
>TRBV11-2
ASSPGTSGNDEQF
>TRBV7-8
ASSVQGGQGSYEQY
>TRBV7-2
ASSFDLGEKLF
>TRBV5-4
ASSSGPAGEQY
>TRBV6-5
ASNLGAGSGNEQF
>TRBV7-9
ASSSRALVWEQF
>TRBV20-1
SARADNEQF
>TRBV6-6
ASSYELDNQPQH
>TRBV7-9
ASSLTLAGDKARETQY
>TRBV7-8
ASSQRVRVKDYGYT